This T cell receptor beta chain appears in the sequencing data of a study of blood T cell repertoires in COVID-19. As for the study in general: The samples span acute and convalescent COVID-19 from the United States, Italy and Spain. Sample material is recorded as cDNA or gDNA derived from T cells, B-cell-depleted T cells, or PBMCs.

The germline V gene encodes CDR1 MDHEN and CDR2 SYDVKM. This CDR3 is built from 15 residues. J was trimmed by 2 bases and V by 6 bases; bases with no gene match: 10. Methods used by the authors: Quantification of nucleated cells was approximated via reference gene primer amplification. The data were produced by immunoSEQ multiplex PCR, yet TCRdb's version contains in-frame clones alone and is incomplete. The V and J calls and the clone size are those of that table, but D and trimming were determined from the DNA. The table records about 150,000 clones, just over 85% of them present only once. The source is a man aged 50-59 years with active or convalescent COVID-19. This chain connects TRBV28 to TRBJ2-7, with TRBD2 matching over 7 bases. The sample consisted of peripheral blood. The CDR3 DNA reads TGTGCCAGCAGGGGCCTTTTCGGGGGGACCTACGAGCAGTACTTC. Translating it yields CASRGLFGGTYEQYF. Supplemented by reference TRBV28 and TRBJ2-7, the full variable domain reads DVKVTQSSRYLVKRTGEKVFLECVQDMDHENMFWYRQDPGLGLRLIYFSYDVKMKEKGDIPEGYSVSREKKERFSLILESASTNQTSMYLCASRGLFGGTYEQYFGPGTRLTVT.